This TCR beta chain was identified during a study of cytomegalovirus exposure and HLA in healthy donors. Overall study results and limits: Subsequent analysis of the approximately 130 validation repertoires found a tendency for first-cohort TCR clusters to co-occur. Reports described diagnosis of cytomegalovirus status by the classifier as highly specific and sensitive.

As for this clone: Its antigen is unknown.

Profiling relied on immunoSEQ multiplex PCR, and the TCRdb table lists in-frame clones only, not all of them. The sample carries under 100,000 clones, roughly 84% recorded once. The source material was PBMCs. The receptor was derived from a young woman in good health and CMV-seropositive.

The CDR3 region is CASSFGEQYF. The CDR3 DNA reads TGTGCCAGCAGTTTCGGCGAGCAGTACTTC. This chain links TRBV28 with TRBJ2-7, with D uncertain. With 3 bases removed from V and 6 bases from J, the gap between germline ends came to 3 bases. The CDR3 sequence is 10 residues long. Germline V CDR1 and CDR2: MDHEN, SYDVKM.